Shown below are 12 T cell receptor beta chains from a single sample sequenced in a study of blood T cell repertoires in COVID-19. Profiling relied on immunoSEQ multiplex PCR, and the TCRdb table lists in-frame clones only, not all of them. The data contain 250,000 to 350,000 clones, 70% to 90% of them singletons. The sample comprised PBMCs or T cells enriched from blood (not recorded which). These receptors all come from a woman aged 25 to 39 who had recovered from COVID-19.

This rearrangement joins TRBV6-2 or TRBV6-3 to TRBJ2-1; D may be TRBD1 (5 bases). From germline, CDR1 is MNHEY and CDR2 SVGEGT. The CDR3 sequence is 19 residues long. The V and J ends lost 3 bases and 8 bases respectively, with 29 bases between them. The CDR3 spells CASSYGILREGDVADEQFF. The CDR3 bases are TGTGCCAGCAGTTATGGGATCCTAAGGGAAGGGGATGTCGCGGATGAGCAGTTCTTC.

The chain couples TRBV2 to TRBJ2-7, with D unclear. This CDR3 has 14 amino acids. CDR1 and CDR2 from the germline V gene are SNHLY and FYNNEI. V shed 7 bases and J shed 6 bases, with 19 bases lying between them. This chain's CDR3 is CASTERPGLAEQYF. The CDR3 DNA follows: TGTGCCAGCACCGAAAGGCCAGGTCTGGCCGAGCAGTACTTC.

The chain couples TRBV10-3 to TRBJ1-1; a weak D match, TRBD1 (5 bases). The CDR3 consists of 13 residues. Germline values: CDR1 ENHRY, CDR2 SYGVKD. V was cut by 10 bases and J by 0 bases, with 12 bases left in between. The CDR3 nucleotides are TGTGCCAGCGGCCCGGGGGTGAACACTGAAGCTTTCTTT. Amino acid sequence: CASGPGVNTEAFF.

V usage is TRBV2 and J usage is TRBJ2-3; 14 nucleotides match TRBD2. Per the germline V gene, CDR1 is SNHLY and CDR2 is FYNNEI. The CDR3 contains 15 residues. Trimming removed 6 bases from V and 6 bases from J; junction bases left unmatched: 5. CDR3 region: CASRGTSGGSDTQYF. As DNA, the CDR3 is TGTGCCAGCAGAGGGACTAGCGGGGGTTCCGATACGCAGTATTTT. The whole variable domain, filled in from reference TRBV2 and TRBJ2-3, reads EPEVTQTPSHQVTQMGQEVILRCVPISNHLYFYWYRQILGQKVEFLVSFYNNEISEKSEIFDDQFSVERPDGSNFTLKIRSTKLEDSAMYFCASRGTSGGSDTQYFGPGTRLTVL.

The rearrangement joins TRBV5-1 to TRBJ1-3; 10 bases are shared with TRBD1. This CDR3 region has 15 residues. V shed 5 bases and J 4 bases; nucleotides not matched to a gene: 6. Germline CDR1 reads SGHRS; CDR2 reads YFSETQ. The CDR3 loop is CASRSGTGEGNTIYF. The DNA of the CDR3 is TGCGCCAGCAGATCCGGGACAGGGGAGGGAAACACCATATATTTT. Drawing the rest from reference TRBV5-1 and TRBJ1-3, the complete variable domain is KAGVTQTPRYLIKTRGQQVTLSCSPISGHRSVSWYQQTPGQGLQFLFEYFSETQRNKGNFPGRFSGRQFSNSRSEMNVSTLELGDSALYLCASRSGTGEGNTIYFGEGSWLTVV.

The chain couples TRBV7-8 to TRBJ2-5; 12 nucleotides agree with TRBD2. The CDR3 is 16 amino acids. Germline CDR1 SGHVS, CDR2 FQNEAQ. V shed 5 bases, J shed 1 base, and the junction held 5 bases outside the gene matches. The CDR3 protein is CASSPTSGGTQETQYF. The CDR3 DNA reads as TGTGCCAGCAGCCCAACTAGCGGGGGGACCCAAGAGACCCAGTACTTC.

The chain joins TRBV30 to TRBJ1-1, with D maybe TRBD1 (6 bases). V was trimmed by 3 bases and J by 13 bases, leaving 21 bases between them. Germline CDR1 reads GTSNPN; CDR2 reads SVGIG (reference sequence). This CDR3 comprises 13 residues. The chain's CDR3 is CAWSSARDIGSFF. The CDR3 nucleotides are TGTGCCTGGAGCAGTGCCCGGGACATTGGCAGTTTCTTT.

The V and J genes are TRBV9 and TRBJ2-3; maybe TRBD2 (5 bases). The CDR3 contains 13 residues. CDR1 SGDLS and CDR2 YYNGEE come from the germline V gene. V was pared by 3 bases and J by 4 bases, with 9 bases between. Written as DNA, the CDR3 is TGTGCCAGCAGCGCCCGGGGAGCAGATACGCAGTATTTT. It yields the protein CASSARGADTQYF.

A few counts support this clone. The chain links TRBV6-5 to TRBJ1-4; D is ambiguous. The germline CDR1 and CDR2 sequences are MNHEY and SVGAGI. This CDR3 is built from 14 residues. Between the trimmed V and J ends, which lost 6 bases and 7 bases, there was a span of 15 bases. The CDR3: CASRTGVGFEKLFF. The CDR3 coding sequence is TGTGCCAGCAGAACCGGGGTAGGCTTTGAAAAACTGTTTTTT.

The V call is TRBV7-3, the J call TRBJ1-2; 8 positions match TRBD1. The CDR3 is 14 amino acids. The V gene's germline CDR1 is SGHTA and CDR2 FQGTGA. The V gene end was trimmed by 3 bases and the J gene end by 5 bases; junction bases not matched to a gene: 5. In DNA form, the CDR3 reads TGTGCCAGCAGCTTGGGGACAGGAGTTTATGGCTACACCTTC. This gives the protein CASSLGTGVYGYTF. Together with reference TRBV7-3 and TRBJ1-2, the CDR3 gives the full variable domain: GAGVSQTPSNKVTEKGKYVELRCDPISGHTALYWYRQSLGQGPEFLIYFQGTGAADDSGLPNDRFFAVRPEGSVSTLKIQRTERGDSAVYLCASSLGTGVYGYTFGSGTRLTVV.

This clone was detected a few times. V usage is TRBV2 and J usage is TRBJ1-2; D unclear. CDR1 and CDR2 (germline): SNHLY, FYNNEI. V was clipped by 9 bases and J by 5 bases, with 13 bases between them. The CDR3 runs to 12 residues. In DNA form, the CDR3 reads TGTGCCAGTGGCGGGGTGGGGTATGGCTACACCTTC. Its protein product is CASGGVGYGYTF.

The rearrangement uses TRBV2 and TRBJ1-1; D not certain. Germline V gives CDR1 SNHLY, CDR2 FYNNEI. The V end was cut by 4 bases, the J end by 7 bases, with 13 bases between. The CDR3 extends over 13 amino acids. DNA of the CDR3: TGTGCCAGCAGTGTGGGTCGGGAACTTGAAGCTTTCTTT. Protein: CASSVGRELEAFF.